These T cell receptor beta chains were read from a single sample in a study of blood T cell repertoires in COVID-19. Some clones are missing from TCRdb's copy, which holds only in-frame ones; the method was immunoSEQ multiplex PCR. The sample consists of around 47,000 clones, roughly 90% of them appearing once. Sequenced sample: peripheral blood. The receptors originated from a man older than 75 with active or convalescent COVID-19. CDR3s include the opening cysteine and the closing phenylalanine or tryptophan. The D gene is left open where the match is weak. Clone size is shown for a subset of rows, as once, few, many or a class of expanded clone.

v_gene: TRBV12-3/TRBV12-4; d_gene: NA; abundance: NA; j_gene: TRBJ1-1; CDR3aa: CASSWTENTEAFF; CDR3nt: TGTGCCAGCAGTTGGACAGAAAACACTGAAGCTTTCTTT
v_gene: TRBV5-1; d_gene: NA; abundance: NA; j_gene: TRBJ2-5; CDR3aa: CASSLGGVQETQYF; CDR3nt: TGCGCCAGCAGCTTGGGGGGGGTCCAAGAGACCCAGTACTTC
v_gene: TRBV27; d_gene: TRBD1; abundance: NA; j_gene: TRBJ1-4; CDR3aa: CASSFGTGNEKLFF; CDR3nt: TGTGCCAGCAGTTTCGGGACAGGGAATGAAAAACTGTTTTTT
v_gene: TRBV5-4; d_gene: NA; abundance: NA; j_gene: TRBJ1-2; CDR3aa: CASSPPRQGSYGYTF; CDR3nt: TGTGCCAGCAGCCCCCCGAGGCAGGGGTCCTATGGCTACACCTTC
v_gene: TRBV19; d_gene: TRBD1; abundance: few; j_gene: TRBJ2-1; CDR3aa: CASSMDRGRDEQFF; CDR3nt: TGTGCCAGTAGTATGGACAGGGGGCGGGATGAGCAGTTCTTC
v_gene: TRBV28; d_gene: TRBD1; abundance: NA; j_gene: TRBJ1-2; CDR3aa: CASIYRDRGFGYTF; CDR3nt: TGTGCCAGCATCTACCGGGACAGGGGGTTTGGCTACACCTTC
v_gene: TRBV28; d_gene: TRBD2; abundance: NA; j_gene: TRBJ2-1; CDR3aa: CASGNGGASAYNEQFF; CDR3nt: TGTGCCAGCGGAAACGGGGGGGCTTCAGCATACAATGAGCAGTTCTTC
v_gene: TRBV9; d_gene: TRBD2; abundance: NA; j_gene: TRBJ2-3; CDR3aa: CASSRGSLRGAQAQYF; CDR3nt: TGTGCCAGCAGCCGTGGATCGTTGCGGGGGGCCCAGGCGCAGTATTTT
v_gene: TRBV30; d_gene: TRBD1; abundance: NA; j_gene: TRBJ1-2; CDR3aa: CAGQGHGYTF; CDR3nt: TGTGCCGGACAGGGGCACGGCTACACCTTC
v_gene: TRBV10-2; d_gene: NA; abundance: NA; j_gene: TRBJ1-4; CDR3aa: CASSAEGVREKLFF; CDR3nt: TGCGCCAGCAGTGCGGAAGGGGTTAGAGAAAAACTGTTTTTT
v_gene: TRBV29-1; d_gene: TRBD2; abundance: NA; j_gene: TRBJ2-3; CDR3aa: CSVVGSSGGPDTQYF; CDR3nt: TGCAGCGTTGTGGGATCGAGCGGGGGGCCCGATACGCAGTATTTT
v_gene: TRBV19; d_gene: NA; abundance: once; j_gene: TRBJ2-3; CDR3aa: CASSMVGARLSTDTQYF; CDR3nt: TGTGCCAGTAGTATGGTGGGGGCCCGACTCAGCACAGATACGCAGTATTTT
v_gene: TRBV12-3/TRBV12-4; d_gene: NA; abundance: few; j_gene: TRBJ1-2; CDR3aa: CASSLPGMSGYTF; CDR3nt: TGTGCCAGCAGTTTACCAGGGATGAGTGGCTACACCTTC
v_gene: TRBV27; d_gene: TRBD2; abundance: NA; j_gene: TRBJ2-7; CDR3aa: CASSFSGRTSYEQYF; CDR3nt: TGTGCCAGCAGTTTTAGCGGGAGAACCTCCTACGAGCAGTACTTC
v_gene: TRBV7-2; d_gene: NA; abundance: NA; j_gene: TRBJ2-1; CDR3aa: CASSSPGGVNEQFF; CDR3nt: TGTGCCAGCAGCTCCCCAGGAGGAGTTAATGAGCAGTTCTTC
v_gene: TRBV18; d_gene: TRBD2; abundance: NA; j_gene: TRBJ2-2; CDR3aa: CASSPTTSGVNTGELFF; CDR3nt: TGTGCCAGCTCACCAACAACTAGCGGGGTGAACACCGGGGAGCTGTTTTTT
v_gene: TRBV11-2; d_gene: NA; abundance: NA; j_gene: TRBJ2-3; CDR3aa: CASSLRQEFTDTQYF; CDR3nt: TGTGCCAGCAGCTTACGTCAGGAATTCACAGATACGCAGTATTTT
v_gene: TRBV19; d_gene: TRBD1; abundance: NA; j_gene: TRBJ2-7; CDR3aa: CASRVEGALHF; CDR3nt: TGTGCCAGTAGGGTCGAGGGGGCTCTACACTTC
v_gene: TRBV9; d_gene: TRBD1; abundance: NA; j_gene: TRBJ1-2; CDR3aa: CASSVGGTGGYGYTF; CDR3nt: TGTGCCAGCAGCGTAGGAGGGACAGGGGGCTATGGCTACACCTTC
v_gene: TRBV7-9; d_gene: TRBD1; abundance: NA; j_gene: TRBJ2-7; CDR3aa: CASSLGTGSYEQYF; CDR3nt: TGTGCCAGCAGCTTAGGGACAGGGTCCTACGAGCAGTACTTC
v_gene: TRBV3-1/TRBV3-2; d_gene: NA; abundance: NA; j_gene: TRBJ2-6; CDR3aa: CASSRLGANVLTF; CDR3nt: TGTGCCAGCAGTCGGTTAGGGGCCAACGTCCTGACTTTC
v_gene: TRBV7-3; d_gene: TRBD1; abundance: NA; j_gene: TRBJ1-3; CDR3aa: CASSPDRGRNTIYF; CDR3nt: TGTGCCAGCAGCCCTGACAGGGGACGGAACACCATATATTTT
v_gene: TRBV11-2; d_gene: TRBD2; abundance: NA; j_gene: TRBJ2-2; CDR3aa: CASSSRLAGAGELFF; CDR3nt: TGTGCCAGCAGCTCCCGACTAGCGGGAGCCGGGGAGCTGTTTTTT
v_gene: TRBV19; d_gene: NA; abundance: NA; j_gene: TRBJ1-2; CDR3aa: CASSIGGGKGYGYTF; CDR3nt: TGTGCCAGTAGTATAGGTGGAGGAAAGGGCTATGGCTACACCTTC
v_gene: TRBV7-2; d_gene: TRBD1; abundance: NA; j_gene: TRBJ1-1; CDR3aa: CASSRTGDTEAFF; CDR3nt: TGTGCCAGCAGCAGGACAGGGGACACTGAAGCTTTCTTT
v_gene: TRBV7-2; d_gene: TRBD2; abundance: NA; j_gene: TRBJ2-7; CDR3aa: CASSSSGGASYEQYF; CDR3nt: TGTGCCAGCAGCTCCAGCGGGGGGGCTTCCTACGAGCAGTACTTC
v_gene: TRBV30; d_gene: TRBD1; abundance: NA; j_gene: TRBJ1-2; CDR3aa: CAWSSTGSNGYTF; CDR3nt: TGTGCCTGGAGTTCGACAGGGTCGAATGGCTACACCTTC
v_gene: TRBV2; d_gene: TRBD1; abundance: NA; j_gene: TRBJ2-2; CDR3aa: CASSQTGDTGELFF; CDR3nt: TGTGCCAGCAGTCAGACAGGGGACACCGGGGAGCTGTTTTTT
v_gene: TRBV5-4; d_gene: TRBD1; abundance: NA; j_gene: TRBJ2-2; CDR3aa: CASSLGGTGGTGELFF; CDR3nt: TGTGCCAGCAGCCTGGGGGGTACAGGGGGGACCGGGGAGCTGTTTTTT
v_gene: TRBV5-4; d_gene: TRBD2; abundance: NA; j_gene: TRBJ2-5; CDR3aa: CASSGTGAGGLETQYF; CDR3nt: TGTGCCAGCAGCGGTACCGGAGCGGGGGGGCTAGAGACCCAGTACTTC
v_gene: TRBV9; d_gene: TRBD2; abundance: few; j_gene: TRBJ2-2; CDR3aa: CASSVTSGSPNTGELFF; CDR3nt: TGTGCCAGCAGCGTGACTAGCGGGAGCCCGAACACCGGGGAGCTGTTTTTT
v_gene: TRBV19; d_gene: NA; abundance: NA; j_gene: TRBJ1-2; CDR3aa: CASSIDWNQGLLFGYTF; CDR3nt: TGTGCCAGTAGTATAGATTGGAACCAAGGACTGCTCTTCGGCTACACCTTC
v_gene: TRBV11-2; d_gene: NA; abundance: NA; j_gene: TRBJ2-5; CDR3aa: CASRRDSKYQETQYF; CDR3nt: TGTGCCAGCAGACGGGACTCTAAATACCAAGAGACCCAGTACTTC
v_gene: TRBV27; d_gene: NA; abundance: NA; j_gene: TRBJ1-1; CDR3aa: CASSLYKFTEAFF; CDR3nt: TGTGCCAGCAGTCTTTACAAGTTCACTGAAGCTTTCTTT
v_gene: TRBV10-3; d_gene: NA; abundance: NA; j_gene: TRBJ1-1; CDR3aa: CAISESIPAGGQLSEAFF; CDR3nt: TGTGCCATCAGTGAGTCGATCCCAGCTGGGGGCCAACTATCTGAAGCTTTCTTT
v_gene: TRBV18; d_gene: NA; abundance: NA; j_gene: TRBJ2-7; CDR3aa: CASSPSGSAYEQYF; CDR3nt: TGTGCCAGCTCACCCTCGGGGTCGGCCTACGAGCAGTACTTC
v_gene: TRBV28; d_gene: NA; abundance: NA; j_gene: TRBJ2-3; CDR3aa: CASSPAGSYVGTDTQYF; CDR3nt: TGTGCCAGCAGCCCGGCGGGGTCGTATGTAGGGACAGATACGCAGTATTTT
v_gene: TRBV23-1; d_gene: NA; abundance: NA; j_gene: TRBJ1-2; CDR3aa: CASNLRGIGYTF; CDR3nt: TGCGCCAGCAATCTAAGGGGAATTGGCTACACCTTC
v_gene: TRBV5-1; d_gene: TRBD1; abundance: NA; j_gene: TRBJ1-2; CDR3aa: CASSLLFNRGSAGYTF; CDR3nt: TGCGCCAGCAGCTTGTTATTTAACAGGGGGTCGGCCGGCTACACCTTC
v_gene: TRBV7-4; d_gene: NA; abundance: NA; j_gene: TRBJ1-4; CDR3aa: CASSLASRVFEKLFF; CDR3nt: TGTGCCAGCAGCTTAGCATCCCGGGTGTTTGAAAAACTGTTTTTT
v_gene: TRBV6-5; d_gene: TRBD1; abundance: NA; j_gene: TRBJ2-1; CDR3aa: CASSYSWDRGYNEQFF; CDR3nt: TGTGCCAGCAGTTACTCCTGGGACAGGGGGTACAATGAGCAGTTCTTC
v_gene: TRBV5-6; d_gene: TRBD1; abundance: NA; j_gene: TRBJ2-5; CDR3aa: CASSLAGQGQETQYF; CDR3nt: TGTGCCAGCAGCTTGGCGGGACAGGGTCAAGAGACCCAGTACTTC
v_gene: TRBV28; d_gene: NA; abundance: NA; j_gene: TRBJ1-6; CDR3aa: CASRQTGPNSPLHF; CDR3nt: TGTGCCAGCAGGCAGACAGGCCCTAATTCACCCCTCCACTTT
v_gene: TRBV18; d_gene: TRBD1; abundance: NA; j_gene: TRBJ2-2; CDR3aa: CASSPQMGQSTGELFF; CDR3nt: TGTGCCAGCTCACCACAGATGGGACAGAGCACCGGGGAGCTGTTTTTT
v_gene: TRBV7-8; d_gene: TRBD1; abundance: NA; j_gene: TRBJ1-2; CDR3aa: CASSPDRAGYTF; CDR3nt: TGTGCCAGCAGCCCAGACAGGGCTGGCTACACCTTC
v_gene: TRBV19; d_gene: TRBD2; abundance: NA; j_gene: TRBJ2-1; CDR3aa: CASSALTSGGGNEQFF; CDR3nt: TGTGCCAGTAGTGCCTTGACTAGCGGGGGTGGCAATGAGCAGTTCTTC
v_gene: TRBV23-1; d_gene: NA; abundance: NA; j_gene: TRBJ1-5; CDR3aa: CANPDSYSNQPQHF; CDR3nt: TGCGCCAATCCGGACAGTTATAGCAATCAGCCCCAGCATTTT
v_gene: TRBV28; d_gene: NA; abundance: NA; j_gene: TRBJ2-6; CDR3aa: CASTRMGRAGSGANVLTF; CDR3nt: TGTGCCAGCACCCGTATGGGCAGGGCTGGCTCTGGGGCCAACGTCCTGACTTTC